This TCR beta chain was documented in a study of blood T cell repertoires in COVID-19 (dated by TCRdb to 2019 to 2021). In terms of the full investigation: Samples from collaborators originated in the United States, Italy and Spain and spanned both the acute and convalescent phases of COVID-19. The material from the prospective study consisted of cDNA or gDNA derived from T cells, B-cell-depleted T cells, or PBMCs. Subjects who had been exposed to COVID-19, were actively infected with it, or had recovered from it provided the deeply sampled blood TCRbeta repertoires that made up the dataset. The repertoires were released in a freely available public database intended as a resource for research on the immune response to SARS-CoV-2. Samples came from the ongoing ImmuneRACE study (first 160 participants) plus 1,254 subjects from 6 global collaborators. The sample metadata nearly always contained a de-identified subject ID, COVID-19 status, age in years and sex. Where available, HLA class I and class II types were obtained from metadata supplied by the sample provider rather than from assay-based typing.

General conclusions and limits of the study: How much clinical and demographic metadata was included differed by source and by participant, and the metadata was provided uncurated.

The collaborating institutions used their own protocols to collect whole blood in K2EDTA tubes. For TCRbeta analysis, collaborator samples were shipped as frozen whole blood, as isolated PBMCs, or as DNA extracted from either sample type. As concerns this clone: Its antigen has not been determined. Base qualities are not at hand, and no much larger clone is one base apart.

There are 16 amino acids in the CDR3, from cysteine to phenylalanine inclusive. The only DNA kept is the CDR3, 48 bases in frame from the first base. V drops 3 bases and J drops 0 bases, leaving 9 bases in between. Based on the germline V gene, the CDR1 and CDR2 sequences are MDHEN and SYDVKM. TCRbeta CDR3 regions were amplified from genomic DNA using the immunoSEQ Assay, a bias-controlled multiplex PCR. The paper's processing steps were these. Nucleated cell counts per sample were estimated from amplification of reference gene primers within the assay. To quantify the absolute abundance of each unique TCRbeta CDR3 rearrangement, sequence reads were collapsed and filtered. For each sample, productive Simpson clonality was calculated as the square root of Simpson's diversity index over productive rearrangements. TCRdb holds this immuneACCESS table with in-frame rearrangements only. Some clones are missing; in checked studies, unresolved V genes explain under half, and the rest has no known cause. That table furnishes V, J and clone size, whereas the DNA furnished D and trimming. Present in this sample are roughly 190,000 clones, about 70% of which were seen just once. The ten largest clones represent 8.5% to 10% of the sample.

The sequenced material came from peripheral blood. The clonotype originates from a woman aged 50 to 65 with active or convalescent COVID-19. The chain is made from TRBV28 and TRBJ1-6; the D gene is unclear. DNA sequence: TGTGCCAGCAGTTTCCCGGAGAGCTCCTATAATTCACCCCTCCACTTT. This sequence encodes CASSFPESSYNSPLHF.